This T cell receptor (beta chain) was sequenced for a study of T cell responses to AZD1222 COVID-19 vaccine. Findings and limits, study-wide: Repertoire collection took place solely once the T cell response had peaked. Most donors were white British and more were female, and clonal diversity was possibly underestimated.

Profiled with immunoSEQ multiplex PCR; TCRdb holds only in-frame clones, not every one. The table records 95,000 to 150,000 clones, 92% of them present only once. V was cut by 2 bases and J by 9 bases, with 12 bases left in between. CDR1 is KGHSH and CDR2 is LQKENI in the germline V gene. CDR3 length: 13 amino acids. Remarks on this clone: Its antigen is still unknown.

J is TRBJ2-3 and V is TRBV18, with D possibly matching TRBD1 (5 bases). This sample comprised peripheral blood, obtained 28 days after the second AZD1222 dose. This clonotype was sampled from an adult who received the AZD1222 COVID-19 vaccine. CDR3 protein: CASSPVGASTQYF. CDR3 bases: TGTGCCAGCTCACCAGTTGGGGCCTCGACGCAGTATTTT.